The rows below give T cell receptor beta chains drawn from one sample of a study of blood T cell repertoires in COVID-19. TCRdb keeps only in-frame clones here, not all; method: immunoSEQ multiplex PCR. The sample contains around 170,000 clones, less than 90% of which appear only once. Sequencing used peripheral blood. These receptors all stem from a man aged 55 to 70 with acute or convalescent COVID-19. The CDR3 runs from the conserved cysteine through the conserved F or W. A D gene is named only where the DNA matches it firmly. Rows give clone size only sometimes, using once, few, many, or a class for an expanded clone.

d_call	v_call	j_call	clone_size	cdr3_aa	cdr3_nt
TRBD1	TRBV6-1	TRBJ2-3	few	CASSGPRGRAAADTQYF	TGTGCCAGCAGTGGCCCTAGGGGGCGGGCGGCCGCAGATACGCAGTATTTT
.	TRBV7-9	TRBJ2-7	.	CASSSPGKASYEQYF	TGTGCCAGCAGCTCCCCAGGGAAGGCTTCCTACGAGCAGTACTTC
.	TRBV3-1/TRBV3-2	TRBJ1-1	once	CASSQGGGNTEAFF	TGTGCCAGCAGCCAAGGGGGCGGGAACACTGAAGCTTTCTTT
.	TRBV5-1	TRBJ1-2	once	CASSLALAGHGYTF	TGCGCCAGCAGCTTGGCATTGGCAGGGCATGGCTACACCTTC
TRBD2	TRBV6-5	TRBJ2-1	once	CASSLRDYLFF	TGTGCCAGCAGTCTCCGGGACTACCTATTCTTC
TRBD2	TRBV2	TRBJ2-1	.	CASTTSGGHNEQFF	TGTGCCAGCACTACTAGCGGGGGCCACAATGAGCAGTTCTTC
.	TRBV19	TRBJ1-2	.	CASSIPSRQFLYGYTF	TGTGCCAGTAGTATCCCCTCGCGACAGTTCCTCTATGGCTACACCTTC
.	TRBV5-1	TRBJ1-5	few	CASRMTDNQPQHF	TGCGCCAGCAGGATGACAGATAATCAGCCCCAGCATTTT
.	TRBV6-5	TRBJ1-2	once	CASRHIEREWGYTF	TGTGCCAGCAGGCACATAGAGAGGGAGTGGGGCTACACCTTC
TRBD2	TRBV29-1	TRBJ2-3	.	CSVKRGSTDTQYF	TGCAGCGTTAAGCGGGGTAGCACAGATACGCAGTATTTT
.	TRBV2	TRBJ1-2	.	CASTDNGLNYGYTF	TGTGCCAGCACCGATAATGGACTAAACTATGGCTACACCTTC
TRBD1	TRBV19	TRBJ1-5	.	CASTRDRDRNQPQHF	TGTGCCAGTACCCGGGACAGGGACCGCAATCAGCCCCAGCATTTT
.	TRBV25-1	TRBJ2-7	.	CASSVQGYEQYF	TGTGCCAGCAGTGTACAGGGCTACGAGCAGTACTTC
.	TRBV19	TRBJ2-2	.	CASNFNYYTGELFF	TGTGCCAGTAATTTTAACTATTACACCGGGGAGCTGTTTTTT
.	TRBV7-9	TRBJ2-1	few	CASSLEGDEQFF	TGTGCCAGCAGCTTAGAGGGAGATGAGCAGTTCTTC
.	TRBV2	TRBJ1-1	.	CASSAQGRNTEAFF	TGTGCCAGCAGTGCTCAGGGGAGGAACACTGAAGCTTTCTTT
.	TRBV30	TRBJ1-6	.	CAGRTGAGVYNSPLHF	TGTGCCGGACGTACAGGAGCAGGGGTCTATAATTCACCCCTCCACTTT
TRBD2	TRBV5-1	TRBJ2-2	.	CASKIGTSGNTGELFF	TGCGCCAGCAAGATAGGGACTAGCGGTAACACCGGGGAGCTGTTTTTT
.	TRBV6-5	TRBJ1-4	.	CASSTGTPQEKLFF	TGTGCCAGCAGCACCGGGACACCGCAGGAAAAACTGTTTTTT
TRBD1	TRBV10-1	TRBJ1-5	.	CASSESPGQGAYQPQHF	TGCGCCAGCAGTGAGTCCCCGGGACAGGGGGCATATCAGCCCCAGCATTTT
TRBD1	TRBV7-2	TRBJ1-2	.	CASSLATGDDYTF	TGTGCCAGCAGCTTAGCGACAGGGGATGACTACACCTTC
.	TRBV29-1	TRBJ2-7	.	CSVIWTGTTREQYF	TGCAGCGTAATTTGGACAGGGACTACCCGCGAGCAGTACTTC
.	TRBV28	TRBJ1-4	.	CATQRDKYATNEKLFF	TGTGCCACCCAGAGGGACAAATACGCAACTAATGAAAAACTGTTTTTT
TRBD2	TRBV7-2	TRBJ2-1	.	CASSAGRGRVRNEQFF	TGTGCCAGCAGCGCCGGTCGCGGGAGGGTGAGAAATGAGCAGTTCTTC
TRBD1	TRBV28	TRBJ1-4	few	CASTSGQGNEKLFF	TGTGCCAGCACGTCGGGACAGGGCAATGAAAAACTGTTTTTT
TRBD1	TRBV5-4	TRBJ2-7	.	CASSLGPSGQVPYEQYF	TGTGCCAGCAGCTTGGGGCCCTCGGGACAGGTCCCCTACGAGCAGTACTTC
TRBD1	TRBV7-2	TRBJ1-1	.	CASSSRQGVTEAFF	TGTGCCAGCAGCTCCAGACAGGGTGTTACTGAAGCTTTCTTT
TRBD1	TRBV6-5	TRBJ1-2	once	CASRQGAYGYTF	TGTGCCAGCAGACAGGGGGCCTATGGCTACACCTTC
.	TRBV11-2	TRBJ2-5	few	CASSSEYQETQYF	TGTGCCAGCAGCTCCGAGTACCAAGAGACCCAGTACTTC
.	TRBV10-2	TRBJ1-6	.	CASTDKFPNSPLHF	TGCGCCAGCACCGACAAGTTTCCAAATTCACCCCTCCACTTT
.	TRBV7-8	TRBJ1-1	.	CASSLALRGANTEAFF	TGTGCCAGCAGCTTAGCGCTCCGGGGGGCGAACACTGAAGCTTTCTTT
TRBD1	TRBV5-6	TRBJ1-3	once	CASSFRQGVGNTIYF	TGTGCCAGCAGCTTTCGACAGGGAGTCGGAAACACCATATATTTT
TRBD1	TRBV7-2	TRBJ1-1	.	CASSLWRNGPGQGAFF	TGTGCCAGCAGCTTATGGAGGAATGGACCGGGACAGGGAGCTTTCTTT
.	TRBV3-1/TRBV3-2	TRBJ1-1	.	CASSQVDRYTEAFF	TGTGCCAGCAGCCAAGTCGACAGATACACTGAAGCTTTCTTT
.	TRBV6-1	TRBJ1-1	.	CASSEVGARAFF	TGTGCCAGCAGTGAAGTGGGGGCGAGGGCTTTCTTT
TRBD2	TRBV5-1	TRBJ2-4	.	CASSFSGTSGSGGNIQYF	TGCGCCAGCAGCTTTTCCGGGACTAGCGGGTCTGGAGGAAACATTCAGTACTTC
.	TRBV4-1	TRBJ1-2	.	CASSQDRGFAYGYTF	TGCGCCAGCAGCCAAGATCGGGGGTTTGCCTATGGCTACACCTTC
.	TRBV3-1/TRBV3-2	TRBJ2-1	.	CASSRGDEQFF	TGTGCCAGCAGCCGGGGGGATGAGCAGTTCTTC